The 11 T cell receptor beta chains presented below share a single source sample, sequenced in a study of blood T cell repertoires in COVID-19. Sequenced by immunoSEQ multiplex PCR; TCRdb stores in-frame clones only, minus some. The sample yields 300,000 or so clones, around nine tenths seen once. Sequenced sample: PBMCs or T cells enriched from blood (not recorded which). These receptors were obtained from a woman between 25 and 40 years old who had recovered from COVID-19.

J is TRBJ1-1 and V is TRBV28, with D maybe TRBD1 (5 bases). With 1 base removed from V and 5 bases from J, the gap between germline ends came to 8 bases. Germline V gene sequence: CDR1 MDHEN, CDR2 SYDVKM. The CDR3 length is 13 residues. The CDR3 coding sequence is TGTGCCAGCAGTTTATTGGGGGGAACTGAAGCTTTCTTT. This codes for CASSLLGGTEAFF.

The chain couples TRBV7-2 to TRBJ2-3; the match to TRBD2 covers 9 bases. This CDR3 region has 12 residues. The germline gives CDR1 SGHTA, CDR2 FQGNSA. Germline trimming cut 5 bases from V and 10 bases from J; bases unmatched to any gene: 4. The CDR3 DNA reads TGTGCCAGCAGCACGGAGCGGGGGGCGCAGTATTTT. Translation: CASSTERGAQYF. Complete variable domain (other parts from reference TRBV7-2 and TRBJ2-3): GAGVSQSPSNKVTEKGKDVELRCDPISGHTALYWYRQSLGQGLEFLIYFQGNSAPDKSGLPSDRFSAERTGGSVSTLTIQRTQQEDSAVYLCASSTERGAQYFGPGTRLTVL.

The chain employs TRBV5-6 and TRBJ1-2; D gene ambiguous. V was shortened by 3 bases and J by 5 bases, with 20 bases between the two germline ends. This CDR3 spans 16 amino acids. Per the germline V gene, CDR1 is SGHDT and CDR2 is YYEEEE. The CDR3 loop reads CASSSWTQLSDYGYTF. The CDR3 nucleotides read TGTGCCAGCAGCTCATGGACTCAGTTGTCGGATTATGGCTACACCTTC.

V is TRBV25-1 and J is TRBJ1-2, with D possibly TRBD1 on 5 matching bases. There are 14 residues in the CDR3. V was cut by 3 bases and J by 6 bases, with 14 bases left in between. CDR1 and CDR2 from the germline V gene are MGHDK and SYGVNS. CDR3 coding DNA: TGTGCCAGCAGTGAGCGGGGGGGTTTGGATGGCTACACCTTC. Translated, it gives CASSERGGLDGYTF.

About this clone: At one of its ends the junction is not consistent with the germline gene, which may arise from a read error. The chain is built from TRBV18 and TRBJ1-1; a weak D match, TRBD1 (6 bases). Germline CDR1 and CDR2: KGHSH and LQKENI. The CDR3 extends over 15 amino acids. The CDR3 sequence: CASSPQRTGNAEAFF. DNA of the CDR3: TGTGCCAGCTCACCACAGAGAACAGGGAACGCTGAAGCTTTCTTT.

V and J are TRBV5-1 and TRBJ1-1; a weak D match, TRBD1 (5 bases). The germline gives CDR1 SGHRS, CDR2 YFSETQ. V was trimmed by 2 bases and J by 6 bases, leaving 11 bases between them. The CDR3 runs 13 residues. The CDR3 reads CASSLGVDAEAFF. The CDR3 DNA sequence: TGCGCCAGCAGCTTAGGGGTCGACGCTGAAGCTTTCTTT.

This clone was seen more than once but under ten times. The rearrangement joins TRBV15 to TRBJ1-1; D unclear. This CDR3 is built from 15 residues. Germline values: CDR1 LNHNV, CDR2 YYDKDF (reference sequence). V lost 0 bases and J 0 bases, leaving 8 bases between the germline ends. The CDR3 reads CATSRDRWLNTEAFF. The CDR3 nucleotides read TGTGCCACCAGCAGAGATCGGTGGTTGAACACTGAAGCTTTCTTT.

The chain joins TRBV19 to TRBJ2-1; possible D gene TRBD2, 5 bases. V was pared by 6 bases and J by 0 bases, with 9 bases between. The CDR3 consists of 14 residues. Per germline, CDR1 LNHDA and CDR2 SQIVND (reference sequence). The CDR3 DNA sequence: TGTGCCAGTAGCCGGGAAAGCTCCTACAATGAGCAGTTCTTC. Amino acids: CASSRESSYNEQFF.

J is TRBJ1-5 and V is TRBV24-1, with 7 bases aligning to TRBD1. The CDR3 is 14 residues long. Germline assignment: CDR1 KGHDR and CDR2 SFDVKD. The V segment lost 5 bases and the J segment 3 bases; nucleotides outside the gene matches: 3. CDR3 region: CATSGTGINQPQHF. CDR3 nucleotide sequence: TGTGCCACCAGTGGGACAGGCATCAATCAGCCCCAGCATTTT.

V usage is TRBV7-8 and J usage is TRBJ1-1; 8 bases agree with TRBD1. V trimming: 0 bases; J trimming: 5 bases; junction bases outside the gene matches: 5. The CDR3 spans 15 residues. Germline lookup yields CDR1 SGHVS and CDR2 FQNEAQ. As DNA, the CDR3 is TGTGCCAGCAGCTTAGCCCGGACAGGGAGGACTGAAGCTTTCTTT. Amino acids: CASSLARTGRTEAFF.

The chain recombines TRBV10-3 with TRBJ2-5, with 10 bases aligning to TRBD2. V trimming: 10 bases; J trimming: 9 bases; junction bases outside the gene matches: 11. The CDR3 is 13 residues long. CDR1 is ENHRY and CDR2 is SYGVKD in the germline V gene. The CDR3 nucleotides are TGTGCCACCGGTACTAGCGGGGACGGGGCCCAGTACTTC. Protein sequence: CATGTSGDGAQYF.